This T cell receptor beta chain was identified in a study of identifying expanded T cells in peripheral blood. Clones were sequenced by immunoSEQ multiplex PCR, and TCRdb holds only the in-frame ones, with some missing. Of under 100,000 clones listed, about 90% are singletons. V shed 5 bases and J 3 bases; nucleotides not matched to a gene: 8. CDR3 length: 16 residues. Per germline, CDR1 LNHDA and CDR2 SQIVND (reference sequence). This sequence joins TRBV19 and TRBJ2-3; TRBD2 matches 10 bases. The sequencing sample was made of blood. This receptor was taken from a person aged 18 to 70 in good health. The CDR3 region is CASSPLGSGGTDTQYF. CDR3 sequence (DNA): TGTGCCAGTAGTCCCCTGGGTAGCGGGGGGACAGATACGCAGTATTTT.